The 9 T cell receptor beta chains given below trace back to one sample, sequenced in a study of blood T cell repertoires in COVID-19. Some clones are missing from TCRdb's copy, which holds only in-frame ones; the method was immunoSEQ multiplex PCR. The sample includes 250,000 or so clones, about 86% seen only once; the top ten take nearly 2%. Sequenced material: peripheral blood. The receptors originated from a young man with active or convalescent COVID-19.

This chain uses TRBV11-2 with TRBJ2-3, with 10 nucleotides matching TRBD2. Trimming at V came to 4 bases and at J to 2 bases, leaving 6 bases not matched to a gene. The V gene's germline CDR1 is SGHAT and CDR2 FQNNGV. CDR3 length: 16 residues. The DNA for the CDR3 is TGTGCCAGCAGCTACGCACTAGCGGGGCCCACAGATACGCAGTATTTT. This translates into CASSYALAGPTDTQYF.

Points on this clone: An end of the junction does not agree with germline; a read error may underlie this. J is TRBJ1-4 and V is TRBV5-6; 7 bases are a match to TRBD1. CDR1 is SGHDT and CDR2 is YYEEEE in the germline V gene. This CDR3 spans 17 amino acids. CDR3 sequence (DNA): TGTGCCAGCTGCTTGGAACAGGGGCGTGGGGGCAGCGAAAAACTGTTTTTT. This encodes CASCLEQGRGGSEKLFF.

The rearrangement joins TRBV11-2 to TRBJ2-5; perhaps TRBD2 as D (6 bases). Per germline, CDR1 SGHAT and CDR2 FQNNGV. The CDR3 is made up of 17 amino acids. Deletions cut 2 bases from V and 3 bases from J, with 19 bases between. CDR3 sequence: CASSLRAGLGGEETQYF. CDR3 coding DNA: TGTGCCAGCAGCTTAAGGGCGGGTCTCGGGGGTGAAGAGACCCAGTACTTC.

Only one count was recorded for this clone. The chain joins TRBV6-8 to TRBJ2-2; no definite D call. Germline V gene data show CDR1 as MNHGY and CDR2 as SAAAGT. Trimming cost V 6 bases and J 5 bases, with 13 bases left between them. This CDR3 is 14 amino acids long. CDR3 region: CASSHVSGTGELFF. DNA for the CDR3: TGTGCCAGCAGCCACGTCTCAGGAACCGGGGAGCTGTTTTTT.

This chain links TRBV12-3 or TRBV12-4 with TRBJ1-1; TRBD1 agrees at 7 bases. With V trimmed by 5 bases and J by 11 bases, 11 bases remained unmatched. This CDR3 contains 13 residues. CDR3 in DNA: TGTGCCAGCAGTCCAACCGTCACGGGACAGGCTTTCTTT. This sequence encodes CASSPTVTGQAFF.

V gene TRBV3-1 (or the pseudogene TRBV3-2) combines with J gene TRBJ2-2; D is unresolved. Germline CDR1 reads LGHDT; CDR2 reads YNNKEL (reference sequence). This CDR3 is built from 17 residues. The V gene lost 0 bases and the J gene lost 5 bases, with 16 bases spanning the gap. The CDR3 nucleotides read TGTGCCAGCAGCCAAGATCGAGACACCCAGGCTACCGGGGAGCTGTTTTTT. Translated, it gives CASSQDRDTQATGELFF.

The V call is TRBV9, the J call TRBJ1-2; 7 positions agree with TRBD1. Germline CDR1 SGDLS, CDR2 YYNGEE. This CDR3 has 12 amino acids. The V and J ends lost 6 bases and 3 bases, in that order; junction bases with no gene match: 2. CDR3 nucleotide sequence: TGTGCCAGCACCGGGACAGACTATGGCTACACCTTC. It yields the protein CASTGTDYGYTF. Drawing the rest from reference TRBV9 and TRBJ1-2, the complete variable domain is DSGVTQTPKHLITATGQRVTLRCSPRSGDLSVYWYQQSLDQGLQFLIQYYNGEERAKGNILERFSAQQFPDLHSELNLSSLELGDSALYFCASTGTDYGYTFGSGTRLTVV.

The chain couples TRBV7-8 to TRBJ1-2, with D perhaps matching TRBD1 (6 bases). The CDR3 is made up of 15 amino acids. The germline V and J ends were trimmed by 4 bases and 6 bases, with 18 bases remaining between them. Germline V gives CDR1 SGHVS, CDR2 FQNEAQ. The CDR3 nucleotides are TGTGCCAGCAGCTCCCGGGACACGACTTCTCATGGCTACACCTTC. Its translation is CASSSRDTTSHGYTF.

The genes are TRBV6-6 and TRBJ2-1; 10 nucleotides line up with TRBD2. There are 15 residues in the CDR3. In germline, CDR1 is MNHNY, CDR2 SVGAGI (reference sequence). The junction had 3 bases not matched to a gene; V was cut back by 0 bases and J by 7 bases. The CDR3 DNA reads TGTGCCAGCAGTTACTCGGTAGCGGGGGGTAATGAGCAGTTCTTC. Encoded protein: CASSYSVAGGNEQFF.